This T cell receptor beta chain was sequenced for a study of beta chain features in type 1 diabetes. Study observations and caveats: Junctions at VDJ sites from type 1 diabetes patients had fewer insertions and more deletions. In the patient group, naive, central memory and Treg TCRB repertoires seemed more alike than in the healthy donor group.

This clone was seen only a few times. What it recognizes is unknown. The same CDR3 can be traced to other DNA sequences in this sample. CDR1 is GTSNPN and CDR2 is SVGIG in the germline V gene (reference sequence). After removal of 5 bases from V and 4 bases from J, the junction contained 1 base not matched to a gene. This CDR3 has 11 amino acids. Reverse transcribing all isolated RNA meant expressed TCRB transcripts were sequenced. The table came from immunoSEQ multiplex PCR; TCRdb's copy has only in-frame clones and leaves some out. This table holds 350,000 or so clones, 15% to 20% found once. The origin of this receptor is a woman aged 18-29 years in good health. Sequencing used naive CD4+ T cells from blood. The V and J genes are TRBV30 and TRBJ2-5, with TRBD2 matching over 7 bases. CDR3 DNA sequence: TGTGCCTGGGGGAGGGGAGAGACCCAGTACTTC. The encoded protein is CAWGRGETQYF.